A selection of T cell receptor beta chains follows, all from one sample in a study of T cell changes during pregnancy in multiple sclerosis. Assay used: immunoSEQ multiplex PCR; TCRdb lists only in-frame clones, some missing. The sample holds more than 75,000 clones, 94% seen once. The source material was peripheral blood, sampled in the third trimester of pregnancy. These TCRs come from a female donor with multiple sclerosis, enrolled in a pregnancy study. The CDR3 runs from the conserved cysteine through the conserved F or W. A D gene is named only where the DNA matches it firmly. Rows may omit the clone size; those that give it use once, few, many or a size class.

cdr3_nt cdr3_aa d_call j_call v_call clone_size
TGCGCCAGCAGCTTGGCCGGGGACTCCTACAATGAGCAGTTCTTC CASSLAGDSYNEQFF - TRBJ2-1 TRBV5-1 -
TGTGCCAGCACCCAAACCGGAGGCATTCGATATGGCTACACCTTC CASTQTGGIRYGYTF - TRBJ1-2 TRBV6-6 -
TGCAGCGTTGCCGGGACAGCCGAAGGGTACGAGCAGTACTTC CSVAGTAEGYEQYF TRBD1 TRBJ2-7 TRBV29-1 -
TGTGCCAGTAGTATCTTTCGAGCGGGGAGCTACGAGCAGTACTTC CASSIFRAGSYEQYF TRBD2 TRBJ2-7 TRBV19 -
TGCAGCGCCGATGGGGGGGGCGCCCACAATGAGCAGTTCTTC CSADGGGAHNEQFF - TRBJ2-1 TRBV29-1 -
TGTGCCAGTAGTCGCCTTGGAATCCCCTCAGGGGAAAAACTGTTTTTT CASSRLGIPSGEKLFF - TRBJ1-4 TRBV19 -
TGTGCCAGCAGCTCGGAGGCAGGGGGCATCGATGGCTACACCTTC CASSSEAGGIDGYTF TRBD1 TRBJ1-2 TRBV5-5 -
TGTGCCAGCAGCGAACAGGGTGCGGACACCGGGGAGCTGTTTTTT CASSEQGADTGELFF - TRBJ2-2 TRBV7-3 -
TGTGCCAGCAGCGCGACAGGGCGTTCGAACACTGAAGCTTTCTTT CASSATGRSNTEAFF TRBD1 TRBJ1-1 TRBV7-3 -
TGTGCTAGCAGCTTAGGGCTGAATCAGCCCCAGCATTTT CASSLGLNQPQHF - TRBJ1-5 TRBV7-7 -
TGTGCCAGCAGCTTAGCTCCGGGGGGCACTGAAGCTTTCTTT CASSLAPGGTEAFF - TRBJ1-1 TRBV11-2 -
TGTGCCAGCAGTGATGGGGGGAAGGGAATAGATGGTGCGCAGTATTTT CASSDGGKGIDGAQYF - TRBJ2-3 TRBV6-1 once
TGTGCCAGCGGACTCTGGGAAAAGGCGAATGAGCAGTTCTTC CASGLWEKANEQFF - TRBJ2-1 TRBV2 -
TGTGCCAGCGGGACAAAGTCGGAGACCCAGTACTTC CASGTKSETQYF - TRBJ2-5 TRBV2 -
TGTGCCAGCTTAGGTGCGGGGTCGCAAGAGACCCAGTACTTC CASLGAGSQETQYF - TRBJ2-5 TRBV2 -
TGTGCCAGCAGCCCCCTCGGGACTAGCACAGATACGCAGTATTTT CASSPLGTSTDTQYF - TRBJ2-3 TRBV7-2 -
TGTGCCTGGAGTGTATACGGAGTTGGCTACACCTTC CAWSVYGVGYTF - TRBJ1-2 TRBV30 few
TGTGCCAGCAGCTTGGAAGAGGCGGGGGGGCAGTACTTC CASSLEEAGGQYF TRBD2 TRBJ2-7 TRBV5-4 -
TGCGCCAGCAGCGGGATGGGGGCGGTAGGGTATAACTATGGCTACACCTTC CASSGMGAVGYNYGYTF - TRBJ1-2 TRBV4-1 -
TGTGCCAGCAGCTTAGCCTCGGTCACCTATGGCTACACCTTC CASSLASVTYGYTF - TRBJ1-2 TRBV7-8 many
TGCAGCGTTGCGGGCCAGGGGAACGAGCAGTACTTC CSVAGQGNEQYF - TRBJ2-7 TRBV29-1 -
TGTGCCAGCAGCCGAAGCAGGGCTGGGGGAAACACCATATATTTT CASSRSRAGGNTIYF - TRBJ1-3 TRBV5-6 -
TGTGCCAGTAGGGCCCCGAACACTGAAGCTTTCTTT CASRAPNTEAFF - TRBJ1-1 TRBV19 -
TGTGCCAGCAGAGAGGGAGATTTATACGAGCAGTACTTC CASREGDLYEQYF - TRBJ2-7 TRBV5-5 -
TGTGCCAGCAGCTCCCGAGCGGGGGGGCCCTCGTCAGATACGCAGTATTTT CASSSRAGGPSSDTQYF TRBD2 TRBJ2-3 TRBV7-6 -
TGTGCCAGTAGTATCGGTTCCTACGAGCAGTACTTC CASSIGSYEQYF - TRBJ2-7 TRBV19 -
TGCAGCGTCGGGAGTGGACAGGGAAGATCACCCCTCCACTTT CSVGSGQGRSPLHF TRBD1 TRBJ1-6 TRBV29-1 -
TGTGCCAGTTCGTTCGGGGGCTCCTACGAGCAGTACTTC CASSFGGSYEQYF - TRBJ2-7 TRBV19 -
TGTGCCTGGAGGGGAGGGGTTAATTCACCCCTCCACTTT CAWRGGVNSPLHF - TRBJ1-6 TRBV30 -
TGTGCCAGCAGGACAGGGGGACTAGCGGGCTACGAGCAGTACTTC CASRTGGLAGYEQYF TRBD2 TRBJ2-7 TRBV2 -
TGTGCCAGCAGCTTAGGGGGGACTAGCGGGGGGAGTTCCTACAATGAGCAGTTCTTC CASSLGGTSGGSSYNEQFF TRBD2 TRBJ2-1 TRBV7-6 -
TGTGCCAGCAGCCTACCCAGGGGGCGGCTTGGCACAGATACGCAGTATTTT CASSLPRGRLGTDTQYF TRBD1 TRBJ2-3 TRBV13 -
TGCAGCGTTCGTTGGGACACAGATAATTCACCCCTCCACTTT CSVRWDTDNSPLHF - TRBJ1-6 TRBV29-1 -
TGTGCCATCAGCCCCGGGAAGGGCCTCTACGAGCAGTACTTC CAISPGKGLYEQYF - TRBJ2-7 TRBV10-3 -
TGTGCCAGCAGCTTGGTCCTCACCGGGGAGCTGTTTTTT CASSLVLTGELFF - TRBJ2-2 TRBV5-5 -
TGTGCCAGCAGCCCGGGGGTGGGGAACACCGGGGAGCTGTTTTTT CASSPGVGNTGELFF - TRBJ2-2 TRBV7-3 -
TGTGCCAGCAGCGCCCGGGGGCGGGGGGCTCTCTATGAGCAGTTCTTC CASSARGRGALYEQFF TRBD2 TRBJ2-1 TRBV7-2 -
TGTGCCAGTAGTATAGGTGGAGGGTCAGGCTACGAGCAGTACTTC CASSIGGGSGYEQYF - TRBJ2-7 TRBV19 -
TGTGCCAGCAGCTTAGTACAGGGGGCCAGCTTAACTGAAGCTTTCTTT CASSLVQGASLTEAFF TRBD1 TRBJ1-1 TRBV7-9 -
TGTGCCAGCAACGCGGGCGCAGGAGATACGCAGTATTTT CASNAGAGDTQYF - TRBJ2-3 TRBV25-1 -
TGTGCCAGCATCAAACAGGGGACAGATACGCAGTATTTT CASIKQGTDTQYF TRBD1 TRBJ2-3 TRBV18 -
TGTGCCACCAGCAGAGTAGGGGGTAGCAATCAGCCCCAGCATTTT CATSRVGGSNQPQHF - TRBJ1-5 TRBV15 -